This TCR beta chain stems from a study of pediatric ulcerative colitis. Trimming took off 5 bases at V and 4 bases at J, with 17 bases between the two ends. Per the germline V gene, CDR1 is MNHEY and CDR2 is SVGAGI. CDR3 length: 15 amino acids. A word on this clone: The antigen remains unidentified.

Findings and limits, study-wide: Compared with controls, ulcerative colitis showed greater blood-rectum clone sharing.

Produced via immunoSEQ multiplex PCR; TCRdb's table is partial and in-frame only. The sample yields 60,000 or so clones, about three quarters seen once. The chain couples TRBV6-5 to TRBJ1-1; TRBD1 might be the D (5 bases). What was sequenced was blood. The clonotype was recovered from a boy younger than 18 with moderate ulcerative colitis. As DNA, the CDR3 is TGTGCCAGCAGTCCCACGGGGGGAGGGACCACTGAAGCTTTCTTT. Translated: CASSPTGGGTTEAFF.